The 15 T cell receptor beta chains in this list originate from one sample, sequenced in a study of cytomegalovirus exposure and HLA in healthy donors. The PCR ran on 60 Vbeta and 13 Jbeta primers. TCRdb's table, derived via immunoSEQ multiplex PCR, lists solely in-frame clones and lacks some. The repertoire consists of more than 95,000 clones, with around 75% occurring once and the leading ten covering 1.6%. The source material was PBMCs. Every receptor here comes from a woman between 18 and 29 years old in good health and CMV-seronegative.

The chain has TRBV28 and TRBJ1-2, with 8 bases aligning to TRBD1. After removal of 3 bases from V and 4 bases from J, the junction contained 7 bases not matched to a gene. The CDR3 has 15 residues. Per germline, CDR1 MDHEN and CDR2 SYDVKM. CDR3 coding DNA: TGTGCCAGCAGTTTTTTGCAGGGGGCGGCCTATGGCTACACCTTC. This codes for CASSFLQGAAYGYTF.

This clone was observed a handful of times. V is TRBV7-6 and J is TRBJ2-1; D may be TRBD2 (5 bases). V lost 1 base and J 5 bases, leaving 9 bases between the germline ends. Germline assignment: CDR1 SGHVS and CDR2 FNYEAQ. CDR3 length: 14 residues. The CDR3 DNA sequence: TGTGCCAGCAGCTTAGACGGGGATAACAATGAGCAGTTCTTC. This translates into CASSLDGDNNEQFF.

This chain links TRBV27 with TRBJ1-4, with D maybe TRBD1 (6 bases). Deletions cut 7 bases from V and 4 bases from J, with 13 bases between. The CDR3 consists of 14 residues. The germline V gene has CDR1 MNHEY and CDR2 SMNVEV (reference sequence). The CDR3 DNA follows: TGTGCCAGCATAAGTGCAGGGGTTAATGAAAAACTGTTTTTT. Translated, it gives CASISAGVNEKLFF.

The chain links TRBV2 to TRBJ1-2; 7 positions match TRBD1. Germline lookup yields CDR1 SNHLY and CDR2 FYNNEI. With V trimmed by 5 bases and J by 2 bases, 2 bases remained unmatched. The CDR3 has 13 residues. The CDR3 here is CASSWDSNYGYTF. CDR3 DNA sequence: TGTGCCAGCAGTTGGGACAGCAACTATGGCTACACCTTC.

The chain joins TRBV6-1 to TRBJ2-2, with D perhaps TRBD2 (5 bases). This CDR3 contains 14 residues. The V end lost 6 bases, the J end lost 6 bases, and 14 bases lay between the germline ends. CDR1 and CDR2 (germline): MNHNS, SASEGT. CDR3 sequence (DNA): TGTGCCAGCAGAGACGTGAGGGCCGCCGGGGAGCTGTTTTTT. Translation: CASRDVRAAGELFF.

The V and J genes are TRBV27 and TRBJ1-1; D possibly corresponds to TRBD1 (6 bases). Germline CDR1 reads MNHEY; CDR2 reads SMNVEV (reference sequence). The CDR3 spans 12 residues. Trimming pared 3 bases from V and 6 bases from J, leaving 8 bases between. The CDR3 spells CASSFEGAEAFF. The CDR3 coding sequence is TGTGCCAGCAGTTTTGAGGGGGCTGAAGCTTTCTTT.

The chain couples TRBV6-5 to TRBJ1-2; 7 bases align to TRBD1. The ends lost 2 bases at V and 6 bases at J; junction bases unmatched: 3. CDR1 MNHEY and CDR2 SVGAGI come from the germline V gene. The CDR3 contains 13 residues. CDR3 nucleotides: TGTGCCAGCAGTTACGAGGGGGCGAATGGCTACACCTTC. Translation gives CASSYEGANGYTF.

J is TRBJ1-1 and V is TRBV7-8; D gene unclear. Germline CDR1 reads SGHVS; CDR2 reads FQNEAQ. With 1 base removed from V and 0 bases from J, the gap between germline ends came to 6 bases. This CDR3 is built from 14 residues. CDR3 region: CASSLGRMNTEAFF. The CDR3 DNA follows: TGTGCCAGCAGCTTAGGCAGGATGAACACTGAAGCTTTCTTT.

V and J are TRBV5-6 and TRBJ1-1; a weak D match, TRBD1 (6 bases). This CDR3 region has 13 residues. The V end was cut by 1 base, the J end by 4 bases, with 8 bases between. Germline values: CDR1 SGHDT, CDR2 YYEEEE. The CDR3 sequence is CASSLIRGTEAFF. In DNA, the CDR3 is TGTGCCAGCAGCTTGATCAGGGGCACTGAAGCTTTCTTT.

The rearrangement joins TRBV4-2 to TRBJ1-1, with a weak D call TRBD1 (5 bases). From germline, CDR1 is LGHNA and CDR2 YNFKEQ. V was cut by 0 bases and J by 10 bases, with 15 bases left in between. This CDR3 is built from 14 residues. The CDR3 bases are TGTGCCAGCAGCCAAGATCGGGGGGGAATGCGAGCTTTCTTT. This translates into CASSQDRGGMRAFF.

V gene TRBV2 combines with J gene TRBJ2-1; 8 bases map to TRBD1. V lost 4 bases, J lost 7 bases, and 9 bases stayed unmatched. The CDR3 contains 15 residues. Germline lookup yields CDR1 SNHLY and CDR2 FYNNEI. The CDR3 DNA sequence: TGTGCCAGCAGTGTCGGGCAGGGGGCGCGGAATGAGCAGTTCTTC. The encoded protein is CASSVGQGARNEQFF.

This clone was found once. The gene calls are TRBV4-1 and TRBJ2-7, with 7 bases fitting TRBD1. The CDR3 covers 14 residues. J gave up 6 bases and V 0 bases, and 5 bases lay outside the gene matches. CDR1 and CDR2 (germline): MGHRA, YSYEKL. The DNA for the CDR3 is TGCGCCAGCAGCCAAGATTATGACAGGGCCGAGCAGTACTTC. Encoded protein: CASSQDYDRAEQYF.

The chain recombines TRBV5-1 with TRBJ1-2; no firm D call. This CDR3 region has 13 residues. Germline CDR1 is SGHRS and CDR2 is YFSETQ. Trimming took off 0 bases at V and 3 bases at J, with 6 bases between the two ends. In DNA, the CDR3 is TGCGCCAGCAGCTTGGCAACATACTATGGCTACACCTTC. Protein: CASSLATYYGYTF.

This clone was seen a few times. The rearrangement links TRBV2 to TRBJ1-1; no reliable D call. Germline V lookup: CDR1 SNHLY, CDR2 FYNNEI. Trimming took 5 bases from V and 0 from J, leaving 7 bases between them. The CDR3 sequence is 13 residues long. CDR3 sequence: CASSPDMNTEAFF. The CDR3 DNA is TGTGCCAGCAGTCCAGACATGAACACTGAAGCTTTCTTT.

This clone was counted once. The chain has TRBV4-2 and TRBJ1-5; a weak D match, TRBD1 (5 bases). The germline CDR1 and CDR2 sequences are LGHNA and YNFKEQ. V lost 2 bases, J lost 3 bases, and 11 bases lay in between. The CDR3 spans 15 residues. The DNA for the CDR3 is TGTGCCAGCAGCCAATCCAGCAGGGACAATCAGCCCCAGCATTTT. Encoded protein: CASSQSSRDNQPQHF.